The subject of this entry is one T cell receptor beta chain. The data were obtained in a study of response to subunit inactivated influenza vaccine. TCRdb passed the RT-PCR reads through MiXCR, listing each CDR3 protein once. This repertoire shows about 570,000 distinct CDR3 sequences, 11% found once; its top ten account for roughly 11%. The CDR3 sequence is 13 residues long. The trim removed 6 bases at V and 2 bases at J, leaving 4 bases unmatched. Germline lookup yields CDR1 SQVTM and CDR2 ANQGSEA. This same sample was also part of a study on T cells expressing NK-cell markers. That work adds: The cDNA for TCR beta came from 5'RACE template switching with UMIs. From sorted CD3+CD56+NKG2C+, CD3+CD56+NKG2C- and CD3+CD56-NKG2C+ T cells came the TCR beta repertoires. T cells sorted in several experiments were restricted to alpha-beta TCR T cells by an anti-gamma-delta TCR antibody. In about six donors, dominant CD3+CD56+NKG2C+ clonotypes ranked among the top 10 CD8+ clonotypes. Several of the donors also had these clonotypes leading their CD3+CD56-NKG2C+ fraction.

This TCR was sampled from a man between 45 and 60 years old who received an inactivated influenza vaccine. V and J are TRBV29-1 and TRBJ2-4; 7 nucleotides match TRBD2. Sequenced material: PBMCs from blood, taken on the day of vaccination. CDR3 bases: TGCAGCGTGGGGGGGAGGTCCAAAAACATTCAGTACTTC. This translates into CSVGGRSKNIQYF. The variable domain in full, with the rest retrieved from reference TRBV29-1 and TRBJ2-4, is SAVISQKPSRDICQRGTSLTIQCQVDSQVTMMFWYRQQPGQSLTLIATANQGSEATYESGFVIDKFPISRPNLTFSTLTVSNMSPEDSSIYLCSVGGRSKNIQYFGAGTRLSVL.